The 11 T cell receptor beta chains listed next were all sequenced from one sample in a study of cytomegalovirus exposure and HLA in healthy donors. The PCR was carried out with 60 Vbeta primers and 13 Jbeta primers. TCRdb's copy holds only in-frame clones and misses some; the assay was immunoSEQ multiplex PCR. The sample yields 150,000 or so clones, approximately 80% seen once. The specimen sequenced was PBMCs. Receptor source: a man aged 30 to 39 in good health and CMV-seropositive.

The genes are TRBV6-6 and TRBJ2-3; D is undetermined. Trimming removed 6 bases at V and 5 bases at J, with 9 bases between. CDR3 length equals 12 residues. Germline CDR1 reads MNHNY; CDR2 reads SVGAGI (reference sequence). CDR3 amino acids: CASRPRVDTQYF. The CDR3 DNA reads TGTGCCAGCAGACCACGGGTAGATACGCAGTATTTT.

The genes are TRBV7-3 and TRBJ1-1, with unresolved D. The CDR3 runs to 16 residues. The V and J ends lost 5 bases and 1 base respectively, with 17 bases between them. Germline CDR1 is SGHTA and CDR2 is FQGTGA. The CDR3 nucleotides are TGTGCCAGCAGCCCAACGGGGTTATGGGGGAACACTGAAGCTTTCTTT. It codes for CASSPTGLWGNTEAFF.

This clone was observed a single time. J is TRBJ2-7 and V is TRBV7-8; TRBD2 might be the D (5 bases). This CDR3 has 17 residues. Germline V gene data show CDR1 as SGHVS and CDR2 as FQNEAQ. The V and J ends lost 4 bases and 0 bases respectively, with 19 bases between them. CDR3 DNA sequence: TGTGCCAGCAGCTCAATGGTGGCGGGCAGCAGCTCCTACGAGCAGTACTTC. Its translation is CASSSMVAGSSSYEQYF.

The chain recombines TRBV27 with TRBJ1-1; D remains ambiguous. V lost 2 bases to trimming and J lost 1 base, with 8 bases between them. Germline CDR1 is MNHEY and CDR2 is SMNVEV (reference sequence). The CDR3 covers 14 residues. As DNA, the CDR3 is TGTGCCAGCAGTTTACAGGACTCGAACACTGAAGCTTTCTTT. It is translated as CASSLQDSNTEAFF.

The chain joins TRBV5-4 to TRBJ2-7; 9 bases match TRBD1. The CDR3 runs to 15 residues. The V segment lost 1 base and the J segment 6 bases; nucleotides outside the gene matches: 8. Germline V lookup: CDR1 SGHNT, CDR2 YYREEE (reference sequence). CDR3 coding DNA: TGTGCCAGCAGCTTGCCGGGACAGGGAGTAACCGAGCAGTACTTC. This translates into CASSLPGQGVTEQYF.

The rearrangement joins TRBV15 to TRBJ1-1; TRBD1 might be the D (6 bases). Germline CDR1 and CDR2: LNHNV and YYDKDF (reference sequence). CDR3 length: 14 amino acids. The germline V and J ends were trimmed by 8 bases and 1 base, with 14 bases remaining between them. DNA for the CDR3: TGTGCCACCGCGACAGGCCTTTCGAACACTGAAGCTTTCTTT. It specifies CATATGLSNTEAFF. Looking up the rest from reference TRBV15 and TRBJ1-1 gives the full variable domain: DAMVIQNPRYQVTQFGKPVTLSCSQTLNHNVMYWYQQKSSQAPKLLFHYYDKDFNNEADTPDNFQSRRPNTSFCFLDIRSPGLGDTAMYLCATATGLSNTEAFFGQGTRLTVV.

This clone was observed a single time. This chain uses TRBV7-3 with TRBJ2-3, with TRBD2 matching over 8 bases. Germline values: CDR1 SGHTA, CDR2 FQGTGA. The CDR3 is 17 amino acids. V gave up 2 bases and J gave up 4 bases; unmatched junction bases: 11. CDR3: CASSLRGRTSMADTQYF. For the CDR3, the DNA is TGTGCCAGCAGCTTACGGGGGAGGACTAGCATGGCAGATACGCAGTATTTT.

J is TRBJ2-7 and V is TRBV7-8; TRBD1 matches at 9 bases. The CDR3 extends over 16 amino acids. Germline CDR1 SGHVS, CDR2 FQNEAQ. The ends lost 3 bases at V and 1 base at J; junction bases unmatched: 7. CDR3 nucleotide sequence: TGTGCCAGCAGCTTGTTGCGGGACAGGGAATCCTACGAGCAGTACTTC. Protein: CASSLLRDRESYEQYF.

The rearrangement joins TRBV5-4 to TRBJ2-3; TRBD2 agrees at 10 bases. The CDR3 runs to 16 residues. The J segment lost 0 bases and the V segment lost 3 bases, leaving 4 bases of the junction unmatched. The germline CDR1 and CDR2 sequences are SGHNT and YYREEE (reference sequence). CDR3 loop: CASSSQLAGSTDTQYF. The CDR3 coding sequence is TGTGCCAGCAGCTCTCAACTAGCGGGAAGCACAGATACGCAGTATTTT.

The chain uses TRBV7-7 and TRBJ2-5, with 7 positions matching TRBD1. The CDR3 contains 14 residues. CDR1 SSHAT and CDR2 FNYEAQ come from the germline V gene (reference sequence). The junction had 3 bases not matched to a gene; V was cut back by 5 bases and J by 0 bases. The CDR3 loop is CASSIGQDQETQYF. The CDR3 DNA follows: TGTGCCAGCAGCATAGGACAGGACCAAGAGACCCAGTACTTC.

The V call is TRBV6-1, the J call TRBJ1-6; the D gene is possibly TRBD1 (6 bases). The V end was cut by 6 bases, the J end by 7 bases, with 13 bases between. The CDR3 has 14 amino acids. Germline CDR1 reads MNHNS; CDR2 reads SASEGT. CDR3: CASRIGTKNSPLHF. CDR3 nucleotide sequence: TGTGCCAGCAGAATCGGGACAAAGAATTCACCCCTCCACTTT.